The TCR beta chain described here comes from a study of CD8+CD57+ T cells in acquired aplastic anemia. Findings of the study overall: The CD8+ Simpson's diversity of patients and controls was not significantly different.

In germline, CDR1 is SQVTM, CDR2 ANQGSEA. The J segment lost 7 bases and the V segment lost 7 bases, leaving 6 bases of the junction unmatched. This CDR3 is 12 amino acids long. With respect to this clonotype: Its target is not known.

CDR3 and TCR beta VDJ profiling relied on genomic DNA as the template. MiXCR, applied by TCRdb to the reads, yields one record per CDR3 protein. This table has roughly 130,000 distinct CDR3 sequences, 48% appearing once. Sequencing was performed on sorted CD4+, CD8+, or CD8+CD57+ T cells (not recorded which) from PBMCs. This chain joins TRBV29-1 and TRBJ1-2, with 10 bases aligning to TRBD1. The receptor's source is a human donor in good health, serving as a control. CDR3 in amino acids: CSAQGQGRGYTF. The CDR3 DNA sequence: TGCAGCGCCCAGGGACAGGGGCGTGGCTACACCTTC.